This T cell receptor (beta chain) was identified during a study of regulatory and conventional T cells in RAG deficiency (dated by TCRdb to about 2017). Describing the broader study: High-throughput TCR beta sequencing was used to compare the diversity and composition of the Treg, conventional CD4+ and CD8+ T cell repertoires of RAG-deficient patients with those of healthy controls. Results and caveats for the whole study, not just this receptor: Markedly lower Shannon entropy and higher Simpson indices were observed in RAG-deficient patients than in control T-cell subpopulations. Shorter CDR3 lengths were found in all patient T-cell subsets, and >80% Treg-Tconv repertoire overlap at nucleotide and amino acid level was observed in Omenn syndrome patients. Compared with controls, Omenn syndrome and CID/AS patients had around 96-fold fewer unique TCR beta sequences in Treg cells, whereas the reduction in the other subsets was roughly 9.8-fold. Rather than being bona fide Treg cells, the sorted CD25-high CD127-low cells in Omenn syndrome patients may represent peripherally activated cells. Some T-cell subset analyses were not done for some subjects.

The library relied on the immunoSEQ multiplex PCR assay. Genomic DNA from the sorted T-cell subsets was used to amplify and sequence rearranged TCR beta chain products. The study's own analysis went as follows. Shannon entropy and Simpson indices were used to quantify the repertoire diversity of productive TCR beta rearrangements. Clonal expansion was assessed by the summed frequency of the 100 most abundant productive TCR beta clonotypes among total reads. The TRB repertoires were scored with a self-reactivity index built on which amino acids appear at CDR3beta positions 6 and 7. Repertoire analyses used two-way ANOVA; flow cytometric analyses used Student t or Mann-Whitney tests. TCRdb obtained this table from immuneACCESS and retained in-frame rearrangements with V and J assigned. These tables miss some clones; where compared with another copy, unresolved V genes account for less than half of the shortfall, and the remainder is unexplained. The DNA gave D and trimming, while V, J and clone size come from that table. For this sample the table gives 45,000 or so clones, of which approximately 90% were detected only once. The ten largest clonotypes hold 0.4% to 0.55% of the sample.

Before genomic DNA extraction, conventional CD4+ T cells were isolated from blood as CD25-low CD127-high cells. Eight or nine healthy control donors served as the comparison group for repertoire analyses. Of note for this clone: The antigen it binds to is not known. No quality values exist for individual bases; no much larger clone is one base distant.

The germline V gene encodes CDR1 KGHSH and CDR2 LQKENI. Including cysteine and phenylalanine, the CDR3 has 13 amino acids. Here the CDR3 DNA is all that survives: 39 bases in frame from base 1. The junction shows trimming of 6 bases on V and 3 bases on J, plus 9 bases between the germline ends. These data were also reused for a study on regulatory T cells. From the second report: For the multiplex PCR, 52 forward TRBV primers and 13 reverse TRBJ primers were used, and amplification bias was corrected with both assay-based and computational methods. Restricted unique TRB V-J pairs and skewed V and J gene usage were observed in patient repertoires, most markedly in regulatory T cells. Between CD3G-deficient patients and healthy controls, the study compared T-cell receptor beta repertoires in sorted regulatory T cells, conventional CD4+ T cells and CD8+ T cells. Ficoll density separation was used to isolate peripheral blood mononuclear cells. Within the immunoSEQ assay, multiplex PCR amplified rearranged TRB loci from genomic DNA. Sequencing of the TRB amplicons was done on an Illumina HiSeq platform. Custom algorithms error-filtered the raw sequences and aligned the raw sequences to reference gene sequences, after which the immunoSEQ online tools were used for analysis. Frequencies of productive and nonproductive TRB rearrangements were assessed among unique sequences as well as among total sequences. Groups were compared by t tests, Mann-Whitney tests or two-way ANOVA performed in Prism software.

Rearrangement joined TRBV18 to TRBJ1-5; TRBD1 is perhaps the D gene, given 5 matching bases. The source of this sequence is a human donor in good health. The sequencing input was CD4+ effector T cells sorted from blood. The CDR3 protein is CASSGGPNQPQHF. The sequenced DNA: TGTGCCAGCTCGGGGGGTCCCAATCAGCCCCAGCATTTT. The reference TRBV18 and TRBJ1-5 proteins fill in what lies around the CDR3, so the full variable domain reads NAGVMQNPRHLVRRRGQEARLRCSPMKGHSHVYWYRQLPEEGLKFMVYLQKENIIDESGMPKERFSAEFPKEGPSILRIQQVVRGDSAAYFCASSGGPNQPQHFGDGTRLSIL.